Sequencing of this TCR beta chain was carried out in a study of shared clonotypes between healthy human individuals. Findings of the study overall: Generation probability values for non-shared clonotypes were lower than those for clonotypes shared by all four donors.

Concerning this clone: The antigen is undetermined.

The table came from immunoSEQ multiplex PCR; TCRdb's copy has only in-frame clones and leaves some out. The table shows millions of clones, with 85% to 95% occurring only once. Naive CD8 cells were CD45RO-negative, positively selected for CCR7, excluding terminally differentiated effector memory CD45RA+ cells. Caucasian adults residing in Nashville, Tennessee made up all the donors. Trimming took 4 bases from V and 5 from J, leaving 12 bases between them. This CDR3 comprises 13 residues. Germline loops: CDR1 MDHEN, CDR2 SYDVKM. Input material: naive CD8+ T cells from PBMCs. The clonotype comes from a man between 18 and 29 years old in good health. Some clones in this sample may be carry-over from other donors' samples. This chain joins TRBV28 and TRBJ2-7; D gene uncertain. CDR3: CASSYPESNEQYF. The CDR3 nucleotides are TGTGCCAGCAGTTACCCGGAGAGCAACGAGCAGTACTTC.